Following are 26 T cell receptor beta chains from one sample sequenced in a study of blood T cell repertoires in COVID-19. TCRdb's copy holds only in-frame clones and misses some; the assay was immunoSEQ multiplex PCR. The table lists approximately 150,000 clones, 75% to 90% of them singletons, with 4.5% to 6% in the top ten. The sequenced material came from peripheral blood. The receptors were gathered from a human donor in a cohort sampled during active COVID-19.

Concerning this clone: In the same sample, other DNA sequences code for this CDR3. The V gene is TRBV4-1, the J gene TRBJ2-3, with 8 bases aligning to TRBD1. Germline V CDR1 and CDR2: MGHRA, YSYEKL. The CDR3 length is 15 residues. After removal of 3 bases from V and 3 bases from J, the junction contained 5 bases not matched to a gene. The CDR3 coding sequence is TGCGCCAGCAGCCAGGACAGGGAAGGGACAGATACGCAGTATTTT. The encoded protein is CASSQDREGTDTQYF.

This chain links TRBV28 with TRBJ2-5; TRBD1 matches 10 bases. CDR1 is MDHEN and CDR2 is SYDVKM in the germline V gene. Trimming cost V 5 bases and J 5 bases; bases outside gene matches: 8. This CDR3 region has 15 residues. The CDR3 loop reads CASSGPGQGWETQYF. The CDR3 DNA reads as TGTGCCAGCAGTGGCCCGGGACAGGGGTGGGAGACCCAGTACTTC. Based on the CDR3 plus reference TRBV28 and TRBJ2-5, the full variable domain is DVKVTQSSRYLVKRTGEKVFLECVQDMDHENMFWYRQDPGLGLRLIYFSYDVKMKEKGDIPEGYSVSREKKERFSLILESASTNQTSMYLCASSGPGQGWETQYFGPGTRLLVL.

This chain connects TRBV29-1 to TRBJ1-1; 9 nucleotides align to TRBD1. CDR3 size: 13 residues. The J segment lost 2 bases and the V segment lost 7 bases, leaving 5 bases of the junction unmatched. Germline-derived CDR1 and CDR2 are SQVTM and ANQGSEA. Written as DNA, the CDR3 is TGCAGCGCACAGGGGGCGGTAAACACTGAAGCTTTCTTT. It specifies CSAQGAVNTEAFF. Based on the CDR3 plus reference TRBV29-1 and TRBJ1-1, the full variable domain is SAVISQKPSRDICQRGTSLTIQCQVDSQVTMMFWYRQQPGQSLTLIATANQGSEATYESGFVIDKFPISRPNLTFSTLTVSNMSPEDSSIYLCSAQGAVNTEAFFGQGTRLTVV.

The chain has TRBV7-2 and TRBJ1-1; D is undetermined. The CDR3 sequence is 13 residues long. Trimming stripped 3 bases from V and 1 base from J, with 6 bases between. Germline CDR1 and CDR2: SGHTA and FQGNSA. The CDR3 reads CASSFFGNTEAFF. CDR3 coding DNA: TGTGCCAGCAGCTTTTTCGGGAACACTGAAGCTTTCTTT.

The genes are TRBV7-8 and TRBJ1-1, with 10 positions matching TRBD1. Germline V gene sequence: CDR1 SGHVS, CDR2 FQNEAQ. The CDR3 contains 17 residues. V shed 4 bases, J shed 3 bases, and the junction held 11 bases outside the gene matches. The CDR3 loop is CASSSKPRQGADTEAFF. CDR3 nucleotides: TGTGCCAGCAGCTCGAAGCCAAGACAGGGGGCGGACACTGAAGCTTTCTTT.

In DNA, the CDR3 is TGCGCCAGCAGCTTGGTCCCTGACACCGGGGAGCTGTTTTTT. Its translation: CASSLVPDTGELFF. The chain is built from TRBV5-1 and TRBJ2-2; unclear D gene. V gave up 0 bases and J gave up 3 bases, with 6 bases separating them. The germline V gene encodes CDR1 SGHRS and CDR2 YFSETQ. The CDR3 has 14 amino acids.

The genes are TRBV9 and TRBJ1-1; no firm D call. Germline V gene lookup returns CDR1 SGDLS and CDR2 YYNGEE. Trimming left V 2 bases short and J 1 base short, with 9 bases between. The CDR3 is 14 amino acids. The CDR3 sequence: CASSVFPGNTEAFF. CDR3 bases: TGTGCCAGCAGCGTTTTCCCGGGGAACACTGAAGCTTTCTTT. The complete variable domain, with remaining parts taken from reference TRBV9 and TRBJ1-1, reads DSGVTQTPKHLITATGQRVTLRCSPRSGDLSVYWYQQSLDQGLQFLIQYYNGEERAKGNILERFSAQQFPDLHSELNLSSLELGDSALYFCASSVFPGNTEAFFGQGTRLTVV.

V and J are TRBV19 and TRBJ2-7, with 9 bases lining up with TRBD1. V shed 4 bases, J shed 10 bases, and the junction held 2 bases outside the gene matches. The CDR3 sequence is 11 residues long. Germline values: CDR1 LNHDA, CDR2 SQIVND (reference sequence). CDR3 in amino acids: CASSRDRVQYF. As DNA, the CDR3 is TGTGCCAGTAGTAGGGACAGGGTTCAGTACTTC.

The chain links TRBV6-6 to TRBJ1-2; 8 bases fit TRBD1. The germline CDR1 and CDR2 sequences are MNHNY and SVGAGI (reference sequence). Trimming took 4 bases from V and 4 from J; bases not matched to a gene: 11. The CDR3 consists of 16 residues. The CDR3 sequence: CASSSPQGAETYGYTF. In DNA, the CDR3 is TGTGCCAGCAGTTCCCCGCAGGGGGCAGAGACCTATGGCTACACCTTC.

The CDR3 DNA reads TGCAGCGTTGAAGATTGGGGGGACTTAAGCACAGATACGCAGTATTTT. This codes for CSVEDWGDLSTDTQYF. The rearrangement joins TRBV29-1 to TRBJ2-3; weak D call: TRBD2 (6 bases). Germline V gene data show CDR1 as SQVTM and CDR2 as ANQGSEA. This CDR3 spans 16 amino acids. Trimming took 0 bases from V and 0 from J, leaving 13 bases between them.

This rearrangement joins TRBV2 to TRBJ1-2, with a possible D match to TRBD1 (6 bases). The V end lost 6 bases, the J end lost 8 bases, and 19 bases lay between the germline ends. From germline, CDR1 is SNHLY and CDR2 FYNNEI. The length of the CDR3 is 14 residues. In nucleotides, the CDR3 is TGTGCCAGCAGGACCACAGGGAGAGCCGGGGGCTACACCTTC. Translated: CASRTTGRAGGYTF.

The chain uses TRBV28 and TRBJ2-1; 9 nucleotides line up with TRBD2. V was clipped by 5 bases and J by 8 bases; unmatched bases: 4. The CDR3 runs to 13 residues. Germline values: CDR1 MDHEN, CDR2 SYDVKM. The CDR3 is CASSPSGRHEQFF. The CDR3 coding sequence is TGTGCCAGCAGTCCAAGCGGGAGGCATGAGCAGTTCTTC.

The CDR3 is CASSLGLAANTGELFF. CDR3 nucleotide sequence: TGCGCCAGCAGCTTGGGACTAGCGGCAAACACCGGGGAGCTGTTTTTT. The rearrangement joins TRBV5-1 to TRBJ2-2, with TRBD2 matching over 9 bases. This CDR3 region has 16 residues. CDR1 is SGHRS and CDR2 is YFSETQ in the germline V gene. Unmatched junction bases numbered 2, after V lost 0 bases and J lost 2 bases.

The chain combines TRBV3-1 (or the pseudogene TRBV3-2) with TRBJ1-1; the D gene is possibly TRBD1 (6 bases). Germline CDR1 and CDR2: LGHDT and YNNKEL (reference sequence). This CDR3 contains 14 residues. V was pared by 1 base and J by 4 bases, with 10 bases between. CDR3 in DNA: TGTGCCAGCAGCCAAGCAGGGGCGGGCACTGAAGCTTTCTTT. Translation gives CASSQAGAGTEAFF.

The V call is TRBV6-1, the J call TRBJ2-7; tentative D call: TRBD2 (5 bases). Germline V gene sequence: CDR1 MNHNS, CDR2 SASEGT. Trimming stripped 2 bases from V and 0 bases from J, with 11 bases between. The CDR3 length is 15 residues. CDR3 loop: CASSERRRSSYEQYV. In DNA, the CDR3 is TGTGCCAGCAGTGAACGCAGGAGGAGCTCCTACGAGCAGTACGTC.

The chain couples TRBV2 to TRBJ1-6, with TRBD1 matching over 9 bases. Germline V lookup: CDR1 SNHLY, CDR2 FYNNEI. The CDR3 sequence is 14 residues long. J gave up 9 bases and V 6 bases, and 6 bases lay outside the gene matches. The CDR3 loop reads CASSGTGIGSPLHF. CDR3 sequence (DNA): TGTGCCAGCAGCGGGACAGGGATAGGTTCACCCCTCCACTTT.

The chain is built from TRBV5-1 and TRBJ1-1; D unclear. V lost 3 bases to trimming and J lost 2 bases, with 11 bases between them. The CDR3 totals 14 residues. Germline loops: CDR1 SGHRS, CDR2 YFSETQ. The CDR3 loop reads CASSSLPGNTEAFF. CDR3 sequence (DNA): TGCGCCAGCAGCTCCTTACCAGGCAACACTGAAGCTTTCTTT. The variable domain in full, with the rest retrieved from reference TRBV5-1 and TRBJ1-1, is KAGVTQTPRYLIKTRGQQVTLSCSPISGHRSVSWYQQTPGQGLQFLFEYFSETQRNKGNFPGRFSGRQFSNSRSEMNVSTLELGDSALYLCASSSLPGNTEAFFGQGTRLTVV.

The sample holds one count of this clone. The chain uses TRBV7-6 and TRBJ2-1; 12 bases agree with TRBD2. Germline CDR1 is SGHVS and CDR2 is FNYEAQ. This CDR3 spans 16 amino acids. J was trimmed by 4 bases and V by 5 bases; bases with no gene match: 6. As DNA, the CDR3 is TGTGCCAGCAGCCCCCCTACTAGCGGGGGGTACAATGAGCAGTTCTTC. It is translated as CASSPPTSGGYNEQFF.

The chain uses TRBV4-1 and TRBJ2-2, with 12 positions matching TRBD2. CDR3 length: 17 residues. Unmatched junction bases numbered 4, after V lost 3 bases and J lost 2 bases. CDR1 MGHRA and CDR2 YSYEKL come from the germline V gene. The DNA for the CDR3 is TGCGCCAGCAGCCAGGTACTAGCGGGGGGTAACACCGGGGAGCTGTTTTTT. It specifies CASSQVLAGGNTGELFF.

V usage is TRBV10-3 and J usage is TRBJ1-2; 7 bases are a match to TRBD1. The germline V gene has CDR1 ENHRY and CDR2 SYGVKD. V shed 7 bases and J 3 bases; nucleotides not matched to a gene: 5. The CDR3 is made up of 13 amino acids. The CDR3 DNA sequence: TGTGCCATCACCCAGGGGGAGGACTATGGCTACACCTTC. Translation: CAITQGEDYGYTF.

The sample holds one count of this clone. The gene calls are TRBV30 and TRBJ1-2; D possibly corresponds to TRBD1 (6 bases). V lost 3 bases and J 4 bases, leaving 18 bases between the germline ends. CDR1 is GTSNPN, CDR2 SVGIG, per germline (reference sequence). The CDR3 extends over 15 amino acids. The CDR3 DNA is TGTGCCTGGAGCCCCGGACAGAGCAACTCCTATGGCTACACCTTC. It yields the protein CAWSPGQSNSYGYTF.

J is TRBJ2-7 and V is TRBV7-8; D might be TRBD1 (5 bases). V lost 6 bases and J lost 3, with 9 bases in between. CDR1 is SGHVS, CDR2 FQNEAQ, per germline. There are 12 residues in the CDR3. CDR3 region: CASSLRVYEQYF. The CDR3 bases are TGTGCCAGCAGTCTCAGGGTCTACGAGCAGTACTTC.

The chain employs TRBV6-5 and TRBJ2-2, with a tentative D call TRBD1 (5 bases). Germline V lookup: CDR1 MNHEY, CDR2 SVGAGI. This CDR3 is built from 15 residues. Between the trimmed V and J ends, which lost 6 bases and 1 base, there was a span of 12 bases. The CDR3 region is CASSQGWGNTGELFF. CDR3 nucleotide sequence: TGTGCCAGCAGCCAGGGTTGGGGGAACACCGGGGAGCTGTTTTTT.

The chain employs TRBV24-1 and TRBJ1-1; 7 bases are a match to TRBD1. CDR3 length equals 15 residues. Trimming at V came to 4 bases and at J to 1 base, leaving 5 bases not matched to a gene. Germline-derived CDR1 and CDR2 are KGHDR and SFDVKD. CDR3 amino acids: CATSETGQANTEAFF. CDR3 nucleotide sequence: TGTGCCACCAGTGAGACAGGGCAGGCGAACACTGAAGCTTTCTTT.

The V call is TRBV12-3 or TRBV12-4, the J call TRBJ2-7, with 10 bases fitting TRBD1. With 5 bases clipped from V and 3 bases from J, the junction kept 1 base outside the gene matches. CDR3 length: 13 residues. The chain's CDR3 is CASSGDRGYEQYF. The CDR3 DNA sequence: TGTGCCAGCAGTGGGGACAGGGGCTACGAGCAGTACTTC.

Concerning this clone itself: The same CDR3 arises from other DNA sequences in this sample as well. This rearrangement joins TRBV6-2 or TRBV6-3 to TRBJ2-1; 11 bases fit TRBD2. The germline CDR1 and CDR2 sequences are MNHEY and SVGEGT. The CDR3 totals 15 residues. V shed 6 bases, J shed 4 bases, and the junction held 5 bases outside the gene matches. The CDR3 loop is CASSLLAGGYNEQFF. The CDR3 DNA follows: TGTGCCAGCAGCCTCCTAGCGGGAGGTTACAATGAGCAGTTCTTC.